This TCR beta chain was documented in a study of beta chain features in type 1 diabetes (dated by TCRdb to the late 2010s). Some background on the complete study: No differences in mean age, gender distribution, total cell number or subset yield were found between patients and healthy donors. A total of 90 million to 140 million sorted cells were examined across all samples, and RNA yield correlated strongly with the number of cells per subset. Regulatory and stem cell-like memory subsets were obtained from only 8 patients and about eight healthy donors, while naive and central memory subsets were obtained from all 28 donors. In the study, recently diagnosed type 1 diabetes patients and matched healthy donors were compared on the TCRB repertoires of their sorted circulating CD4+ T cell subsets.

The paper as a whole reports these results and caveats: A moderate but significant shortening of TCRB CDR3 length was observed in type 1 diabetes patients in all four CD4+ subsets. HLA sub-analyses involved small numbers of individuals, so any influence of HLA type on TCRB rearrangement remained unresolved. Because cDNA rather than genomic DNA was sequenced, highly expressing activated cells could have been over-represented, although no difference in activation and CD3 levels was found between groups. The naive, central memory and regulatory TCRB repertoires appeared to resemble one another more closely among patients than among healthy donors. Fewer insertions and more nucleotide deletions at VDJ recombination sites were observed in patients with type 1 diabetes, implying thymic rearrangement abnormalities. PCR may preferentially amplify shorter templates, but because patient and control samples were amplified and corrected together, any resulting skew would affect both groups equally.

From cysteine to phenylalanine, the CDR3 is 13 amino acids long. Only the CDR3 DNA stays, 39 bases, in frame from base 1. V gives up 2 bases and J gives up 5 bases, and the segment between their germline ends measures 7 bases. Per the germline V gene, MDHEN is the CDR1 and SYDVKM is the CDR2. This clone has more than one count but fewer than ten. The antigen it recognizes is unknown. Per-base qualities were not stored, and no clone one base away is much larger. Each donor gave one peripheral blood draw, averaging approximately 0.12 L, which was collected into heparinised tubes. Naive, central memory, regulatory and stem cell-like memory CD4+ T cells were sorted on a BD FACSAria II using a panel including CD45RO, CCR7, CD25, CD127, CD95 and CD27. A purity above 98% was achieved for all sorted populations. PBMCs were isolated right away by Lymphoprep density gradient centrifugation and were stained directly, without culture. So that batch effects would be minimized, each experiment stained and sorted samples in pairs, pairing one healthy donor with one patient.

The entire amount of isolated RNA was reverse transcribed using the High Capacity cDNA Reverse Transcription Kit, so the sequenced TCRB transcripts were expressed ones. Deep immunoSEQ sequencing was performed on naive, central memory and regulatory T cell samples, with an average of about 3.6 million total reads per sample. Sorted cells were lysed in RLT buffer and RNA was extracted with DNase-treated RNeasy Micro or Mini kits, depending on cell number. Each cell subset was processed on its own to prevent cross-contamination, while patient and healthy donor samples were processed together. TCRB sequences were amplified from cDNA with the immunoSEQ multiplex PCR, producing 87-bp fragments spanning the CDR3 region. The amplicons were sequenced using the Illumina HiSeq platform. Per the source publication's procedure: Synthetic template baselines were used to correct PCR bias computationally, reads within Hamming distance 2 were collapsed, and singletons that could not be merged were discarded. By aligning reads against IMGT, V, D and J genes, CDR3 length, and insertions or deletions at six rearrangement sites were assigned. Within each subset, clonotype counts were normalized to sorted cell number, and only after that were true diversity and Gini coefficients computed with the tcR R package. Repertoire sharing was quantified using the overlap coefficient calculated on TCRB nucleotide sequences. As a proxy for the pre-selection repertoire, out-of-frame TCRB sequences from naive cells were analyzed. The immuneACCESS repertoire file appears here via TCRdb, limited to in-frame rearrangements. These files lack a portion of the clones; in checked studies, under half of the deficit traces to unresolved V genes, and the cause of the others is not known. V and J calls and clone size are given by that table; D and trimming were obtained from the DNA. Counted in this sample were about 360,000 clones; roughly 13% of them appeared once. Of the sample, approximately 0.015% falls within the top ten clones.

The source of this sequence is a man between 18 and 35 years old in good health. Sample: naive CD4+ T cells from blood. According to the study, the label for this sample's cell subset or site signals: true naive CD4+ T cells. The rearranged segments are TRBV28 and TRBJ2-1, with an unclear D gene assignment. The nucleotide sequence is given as TGTGCCAGCAGTTTAGGGCACAACAATGAGCAGTTCTTC. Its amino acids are CASSLGHNNEQFF.